Listed below are T cell receptor beta chains from one sample, sequenced in a study of Ad26.COV2.S vaccination and SARS-CoV-2 variants. Profiled with immunoSEQ multiplex PCR; TCRdb holds only in-frame clones, not every one. Seen here are some 330,000 clones, roughly 90% observed once, and the top ten hold approximately 5%. Material: peripheral blood, obtained in a trial of Ad26.COV2.S vaccine versus placebo. These TCRs come from a person aged 18-65 years who received the Ad26.COV2.S COVID-19 vaccine or a placebo. Each CDR3 is given with its conserved first and last residue. A D gene is named only where the DNA matches it firmly. For some rows the clone size is stated as once, few or many, or as a class when expanded; others skip it.

V gene: TRBV11-2; clone size: .; D gene: TRBD1; J gene: TRBJ1-3; CDR3 DNA: TGTGCCAGCAGCGGACAGGGTGTAGGAAACACCATATATTTT; CDR3 protein: CASSGQGVGNTIYF
V gene: TRBV7-2; clone size: few; D gene: .; J gene: TRBJ1-1; CDR3 DNA: TGTGCCAGCAGCTTTACCCGGGAGCACACTGAAGCTTTCTTT; CDR3 protein: CASSFTREHTEAFF
V gene: TRBV28; clone size: .; D gene: TRBD1; J gene: TRBJ1-5; CDR3 DNA: TGTGCCAGCATCCCGGGAGGGACAGGGGGTGGCAATCAGCCCCAGCATTTT; CDR3 protein: CASIPGGTGGGNQPQHF
V gene: TRBV18; clone size: once; D gene: .; J gene: TRBJ2-1; CDR3 DNA: TGTGCCAGCTCATTAACTGGATACAATGAGCAGTTCTTC; CDR3 protein: CASSLTGYNEQFF
V gene: TRBV9; clone size: .; D gene: .; J gene: TRBJ2-1; CDR3 DNA: TGTGCCAGCAGCGTAGCAGGGGACGGGTCCTACAATGAGCAGTTCTTC; CDR3 protein: CASSVAGDGSYNEQFF
V gene: TRBV18; clone size: .; D gene: TRBD1; J gene: TRBJ2-6; CDR3 DNA: TGTGCCAGCTCACCTAGGACAGGGGAGACTGGGGCCAACGTCCTGACTTTC; CDR3 protein: CASSPRTGETGANVLTF
V gene: TRBV7-8; clone size: .; D gene: TRBD1; J gene: TRBJ1-5; CDR3 DNA: TGTGCCAGCAGCCAAGACAGGGTAGTTTGGAATCAGCCCCAGCATTTT; CDR3 protein: CASSQDRVVWNQPQHF
V gene: TRBV7-9; clone size: .; D gene: .; J gene: TRBJ1-1; CDR3 DNA: TGTGCCAGCAGCTTAGCGTACGGGATGAACACTGAAGCTTTCTTT; CDR3 protein: CASSLAYGMNTEAFF
V gene: TRBV15; clone size: .; D gene: TRBD2; J gene: TRBJ2-1; CDR3 DNA: TGTGCCACCAGCAGAGCTAGACTAGCGGGAGGGCCTAGAGATGAGCAGTTCTTC; CDR3 protein: CATSRARLAGGPRDEQFF
V gene: TRBV7-9; clone size: .; D gene: .; J gene: TRBJ2-3; CDR3 DNA: TGTGCCAGCAGCATAGGAGCGGCGAGGGGTGATACGCAGTATTTT; CDR3 protein: CASSIGAARGDTQYF
V gene: TRBV9; clone size: .; D gene: TRBD1; J gene: TRBJ1-1; CDR3 DNA: TGTGCCAGCAGCGTAGTTGGGACAGGGTTCTTGGGGACTGAAGCTTTCTTT; CDR3 protein: CASSVVGTGFLGTEAFF
V gene: TRBV10-3; clone size: .; D gene: .; J gene: TRBJ2-5; CDR3 DNA: TGTGCCATCAGTGAGTCTCCATCAGAGACCCAGTACTTC; CDR3 protein: CAISESPSETQYF
V gene: TRBV30; clone size: .; D gene: .; J gene: TRBJ1-6; CDR3 DNA: TGTGCCTGGAGGGACGGAAGCTCCTATAATTCACCCCTCCACTTT; CDR3 protein: CAWRDGSSYNSPLHF
V gene: TRBV5-4; clone size: .; D gene: .; J gene: TRBJ1-1; CDR3 DNA: TGTGCCAGCAGCCGCCGCGGAGGGCAGGGGAACACTGAAGCTTTCTTT; CDR3 protein: CASSRRGGQGNTEAFF
V gene: TRBV7-2; clone size: .; D gene: .; J gene: TRBJ2-1; CDR3 DNA: TGTGCCAGCAGCTTAGCACCACTGTCCAATGAGCAGTTCTTC; CDR3 protein: CASSLAPLSNEQFF
V gene: TRBV18; clone size: .; D gene: .; J gene: TRBJ1-2; CDR3 DNA: TGTGCCAGCTCACCACCCTTAGTGTTGGACCCATATGGCTACACCTTC; CDR3 protein: CASSPPLVLDPYGYTF
V gene: TRBV19; clone size: once; D gene: TRBD1; J gene: TRBJ2-2; CDR3 DNA: TGTGCCAGTAGCTTGACAGGGGATAACACCGGGGAGCTGTTTTTT; CDR3 protein: CASSLTGDNTGELFF
V gene: TRBV4-2; clone size: once; D gene: .; J gene: TRBJ2-2; CDR3 DNA: TGTGCCAGCAGCCAAGAACGGGAGCCCGGGGAGCTGTTTTTT; CDR3 protein: CASSQEREPGELFF
V gene: TRBV19; clone size: .; D gene: .; J gene: TRBJ2-2; CDR3 DNA: TGTGCCAGTAGTACCCCCCGTGGGGGGCGGACCGGGGAGCTGTTTTTT; CDR3 protein: CASSTPRGGRTGELFF
V gene: TRBV6-5; clone size: .; D gene: .; J gene: TRBJ2-5; CDR3 DNA: TGTGCCAGCAGTTACATTTCAGGGAGTGCAGAGACCCAGTACTTC; CDR3 protein: CASSYISGSAETQYF
V gene: TRBV20-1; clone size: .; D gene: TRBD2; J gene: TRBJ2-1; CDR3 DNA: TGCAGTGCTAGTTGGGCTAGCGGGAGCAATGAGCAGTTCTTC; CDR3 protein: CSASWASGSNEQFF
V gene: TRBV11-2; clone size: .; D gene: .; J gene: TRBJ1-4; CDR3 DNA: TGTGCCAGCAGCGCGGTAGGGAGGGCCGGTGAAAAACTGTTTTTT; CDR3 protein: CASSAVGRAGEKLFF
V gene: TRBV30; clone size: .; D gene: .; J gene: TRBJ2-1; CDR3 DNA: TGTGCCTGGAGTTTCGGGGGGCTTCCCTACAATGAGCAGTTCTTC; CDR3 protein: CAWSFGGLPYNEQFF
V gene: TRBV18; clone size: .; D gene: .; J gene: TRBJ1-2; CDR3 DNA: TGTGCCAGCTCACCAAGGCCGGGTTCGGCGGGACGGAGTTATGGCTACACCTTC; CDR3 protein: CASSPRPGSAGRSYGYTF
V gene: TRBV3-1/TRBV3-2; clone size: .; D gene: TRBD2; J gene: TRBJ2-3; CDR3 DNA: TGTGCCAGCAGTTACAAAATGAGCGGGGGGAAACGACAGTATTTT; CDR3 protein: CASSYKMSGGKRQYF
V gene: TRBV27; clone size: .; D gene: .; J gene: TRBJ1-2; CDR3 DNA: TGTGCCAGCAGTTTAGGGGGGTTTAGCTATGGCTACACCTTC; CDR3 protein: CASSLGGFSYGYTF
V gene: TRBV11-3; clone size: .; D gene: .; J gene: TRBJ2-1; CDR3 DNA: TGTGCCAGCAGCTTATTGGCCCACGTCGTGGAGCAGTTCTTC; CDR3 protein: CASSLLAHVVEQFF
V gene: TRBV5-4; clone size: .; D gene: TRBD1; J gene: TRBJ1-1; CDR3 DNA: TGTGCCAGCAGCTTTCAGACAGGGAGGTTCACTGAAGCTTTCTTT; CDR3 protein: CASSFQTGRFTEAFF
V gene: TRBV3-1/TRBV3-2; clone size: .; D gene: .; J gene: TRBJ2-2; CDR3 DNA: TGTGCCAGCAGCGACCGACCACAAGGGCGATTAGAGCTGTTTTTT; CDR3 protein: CASSDRPQGRLELFF
V gene: TRBV4-1; clone size: .; D gene: .; J gene: TRBJ2-1; CDR3 DNA: TGCGCCACCGGACGCGCCTCCTACAATGAGCAGTTCTTC; CDR3 protein: CATGRASYNEQFF
V gene: TRBV7-6; clone size: .; D gene: .; J gene: TRBJ1-4; CDR3 DNA: TGTGCCAGCAGCTTTCGTCCAGGGGCCGTTAATGAAAAACTGTTTTTT; CDR3 protein: CASSFRPGAVNEKLFF
V gene: TRBV10-3; clone size: many; D gene: .; J gene: TRBJ2-7; CDR3 DNA: TGTGCCTACCGGGGTAGCTCGGGCGAGCAGTACTTC; CDR3 protein: CAYRGSSGEQYF
V gene: TRBV11-3; clone size: .; D gene: TRBD2; J gene: TRBJ2-5; CDR3 DNA: TGTGCCAGCAGTCCCGGACTAGCGGGGATCCAAGAGACCCAGTACTTC; CDR3 protein: CASSPGLAGIQETQYF
V gene: TRBV15; clone size: .; D gene: .; J gene: TRBJ1-2; CDR3 DNA: TGTGCCACCAGCAGTCCAATAGGGGCCGGGGTCGGCTACACCTTC; CDR3 protein: CATSSPIGAGVGYTF
V gene: TRBV7-9; clone size: .; D gene: .; J gene: TRBJ1-1; CDR3 DNA: TGTGCCAGCAGCTCGGATGGGGTATTTATGAACACTGAAGCTTTCTTT; CDR3 protein: CASSSDGVFMNTEAFF
V gene: TRBV5-1; clone size: .; D gene: .; J gene: TRBJ2-2; CDR3 DNA: TGCGCCAGCAGCTCCCTAGGGGCGGAATGGATAGGGGAGCTGTTTTTT; CDR3 protein: CASSSLGAEWIGELFF
V gene: TRBV27; clone size: .; D gene: .; J gene: TRBJ2-5; CDR3 DNA: TGTGCCAGCAGTTTAAGGGATGGGGAGACCCAGTACTTC; CDR3 protein: CASSLRDGETQYF
V gene: TRBV6-6; clone size: once; D gene: .; J gene: TRBJ1-4; CDR3 DNA: TGTGCCACCCGGGGTCTAAGATCTGAAAAACTGTTTTTT; CDR3 protein: CATRGLRSEKLFF
V gene: TRBV7-9; clone size: .; D gene: .; J gene: TRBJ1-4; CDR3 DNA: TGTGCCAGCAGCTGGGGGGGATCTAATGAAAAACTGTTTTTT; CDR3 protein: CASSWGGSNEKLFF
V gene: TRBV5-1; clone size: .; D gene: TRBD1; J gene: TRBJ2-5; CDR3 DNA: TGCGCCAGCAGCCCTAAGGACAGGCAAGAGACCCAGTACTTC; CDR3 protein: CASSPKDRQETQYF